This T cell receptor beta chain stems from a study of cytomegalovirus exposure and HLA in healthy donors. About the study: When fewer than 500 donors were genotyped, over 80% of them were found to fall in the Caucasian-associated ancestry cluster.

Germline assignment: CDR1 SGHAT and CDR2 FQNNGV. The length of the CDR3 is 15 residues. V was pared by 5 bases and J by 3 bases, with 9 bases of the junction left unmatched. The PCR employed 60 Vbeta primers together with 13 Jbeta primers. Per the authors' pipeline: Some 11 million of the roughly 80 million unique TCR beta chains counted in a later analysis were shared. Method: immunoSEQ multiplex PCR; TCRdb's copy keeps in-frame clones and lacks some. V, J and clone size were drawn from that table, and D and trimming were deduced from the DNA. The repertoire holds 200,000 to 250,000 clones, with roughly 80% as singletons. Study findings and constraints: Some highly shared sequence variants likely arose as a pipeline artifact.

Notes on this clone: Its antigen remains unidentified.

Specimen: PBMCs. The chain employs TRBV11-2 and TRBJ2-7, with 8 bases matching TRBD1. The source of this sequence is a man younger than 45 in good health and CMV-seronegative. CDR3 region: CASSVQPQGGYEQYF. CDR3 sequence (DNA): TGTGCCAGCAGCGTACAGCCACAGGGGGGCTACGAGCAGTACTTC. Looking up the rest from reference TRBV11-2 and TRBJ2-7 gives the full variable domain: EAGVAQSPRYKIIEKRQSVAFWCNPISGHATLYWYQQILGQGPKLLIQFQNNGVVDDSQLPKDRFSAERLKGVDSTLKIQPAKLEDSAVYLCASSVQPQGGYEQYFGPGTRLTVT.